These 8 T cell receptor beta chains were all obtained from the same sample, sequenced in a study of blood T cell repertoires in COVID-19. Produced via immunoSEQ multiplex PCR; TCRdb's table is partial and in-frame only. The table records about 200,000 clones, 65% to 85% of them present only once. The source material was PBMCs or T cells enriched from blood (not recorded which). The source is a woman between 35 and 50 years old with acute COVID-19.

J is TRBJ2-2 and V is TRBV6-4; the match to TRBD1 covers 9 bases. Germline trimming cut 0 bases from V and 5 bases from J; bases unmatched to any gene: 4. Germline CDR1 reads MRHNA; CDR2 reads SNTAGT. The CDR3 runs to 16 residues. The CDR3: CASSDSGQGVTGELFF. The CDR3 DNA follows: TGTGCCAGCAGTGACTCGGGACAGGGAGTTACCGGGGAGCTGTTTTTT.

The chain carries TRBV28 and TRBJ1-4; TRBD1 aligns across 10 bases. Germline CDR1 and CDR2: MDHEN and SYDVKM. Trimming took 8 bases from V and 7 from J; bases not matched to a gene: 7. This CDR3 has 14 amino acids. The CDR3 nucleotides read TGTGCCAGCGATTCCGGGACAGGGGTTGAAAAACTGTTTTTT. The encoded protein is CASDSGTGVEKLFF.

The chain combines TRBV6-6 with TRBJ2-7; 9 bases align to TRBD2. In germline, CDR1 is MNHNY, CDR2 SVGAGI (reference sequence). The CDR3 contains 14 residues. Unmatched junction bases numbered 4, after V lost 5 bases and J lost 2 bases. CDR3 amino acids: CASSPLAGTYEQYF. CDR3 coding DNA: TGTGCCAGCAGTCCACTAGCGGGCACCTACGAGCAGTACTTC.

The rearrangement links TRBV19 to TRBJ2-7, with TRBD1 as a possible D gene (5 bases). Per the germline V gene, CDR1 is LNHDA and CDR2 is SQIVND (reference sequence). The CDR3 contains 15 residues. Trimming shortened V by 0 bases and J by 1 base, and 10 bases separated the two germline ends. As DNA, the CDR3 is TGTGCCAGTAGTATAGAACAGGCAACTTCCTACGAGCAGTACTTC. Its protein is CASSIEQATSYEQYF.

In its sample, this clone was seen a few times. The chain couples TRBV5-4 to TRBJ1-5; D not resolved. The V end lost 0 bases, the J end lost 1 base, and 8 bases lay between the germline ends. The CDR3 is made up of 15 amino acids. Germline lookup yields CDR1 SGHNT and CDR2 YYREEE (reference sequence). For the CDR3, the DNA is TGTGCCAGCAGCTTGGGGACTTCCAGCAATCAGCCCCAGCATTTT. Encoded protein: CASSLGTSSNQPQHF.

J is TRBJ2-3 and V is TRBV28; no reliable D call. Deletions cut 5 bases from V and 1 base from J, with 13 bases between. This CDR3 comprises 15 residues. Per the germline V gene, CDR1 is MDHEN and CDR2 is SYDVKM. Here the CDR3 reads CASSPANRGTDTQYF. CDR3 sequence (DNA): TGTGCCAGCAGTCCCGCCAATCGCGGCACAGATACGCAGTATTTT.

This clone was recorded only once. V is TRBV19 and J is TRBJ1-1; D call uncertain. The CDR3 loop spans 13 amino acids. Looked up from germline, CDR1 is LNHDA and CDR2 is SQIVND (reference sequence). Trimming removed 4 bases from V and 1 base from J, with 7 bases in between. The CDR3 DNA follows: TGTGCCAGTAGTACCACAAAGAACACTGAAGCTTTCTTT. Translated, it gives CASSTTKNTEAFF. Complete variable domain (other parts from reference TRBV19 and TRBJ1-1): DGGITQSPKYLFRKEGQNVTLSCEQNLNHDAMYWYRQDPGQGLRLIYYSQIVNDFQKGDIAEGYSVSREKKESFPLTVTSAQKNPTAFYLCASSTTKNTEAFFGQGTRLTVV.

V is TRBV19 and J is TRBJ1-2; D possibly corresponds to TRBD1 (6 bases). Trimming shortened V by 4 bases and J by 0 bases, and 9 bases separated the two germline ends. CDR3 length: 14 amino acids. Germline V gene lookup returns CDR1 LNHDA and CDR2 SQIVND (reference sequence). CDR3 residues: CASSTQGTNYGYTF. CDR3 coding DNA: TGTGCCAGTAGTACTCAGGGGACTAACTATGGCTACACCTTC.